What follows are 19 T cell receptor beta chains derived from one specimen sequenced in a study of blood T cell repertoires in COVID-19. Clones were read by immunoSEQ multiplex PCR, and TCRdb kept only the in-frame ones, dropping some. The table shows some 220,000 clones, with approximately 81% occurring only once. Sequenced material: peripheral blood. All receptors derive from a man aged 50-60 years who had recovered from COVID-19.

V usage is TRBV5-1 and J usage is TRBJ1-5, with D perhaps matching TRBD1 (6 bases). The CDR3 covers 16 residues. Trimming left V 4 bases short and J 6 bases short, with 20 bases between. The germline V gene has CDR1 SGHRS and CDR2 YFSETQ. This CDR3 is CASSPGGTSAPQPQHF. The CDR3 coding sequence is TGCGCCAGCAGCCCGGGGGGCACATCAGCCCCTCAGCCCCAGCATTTT.

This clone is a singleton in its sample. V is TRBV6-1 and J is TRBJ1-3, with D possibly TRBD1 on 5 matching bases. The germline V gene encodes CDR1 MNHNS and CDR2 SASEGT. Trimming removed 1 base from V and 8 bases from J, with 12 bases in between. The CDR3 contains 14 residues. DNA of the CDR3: TGTGCCAGCAGTGAAGGGGGGGGATCTGACACCATATATTTT. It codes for CASSEGGGSDTIYF.

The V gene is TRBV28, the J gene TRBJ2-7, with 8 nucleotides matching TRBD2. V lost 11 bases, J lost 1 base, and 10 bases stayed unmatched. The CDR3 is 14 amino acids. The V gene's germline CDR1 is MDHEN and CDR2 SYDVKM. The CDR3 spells CAVPSAGGSYEQYF. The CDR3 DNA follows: TGTGCCGTCCCGTCGGCGGGAGGTTCCTACGAGCAGTACTTC.

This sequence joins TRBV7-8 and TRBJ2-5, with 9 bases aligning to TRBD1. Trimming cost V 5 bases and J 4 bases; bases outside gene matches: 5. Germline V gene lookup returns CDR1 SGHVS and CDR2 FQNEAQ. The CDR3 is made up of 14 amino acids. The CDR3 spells CASSLQGAGETQYF. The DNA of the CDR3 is TGTGCCAGCAGCCTACAGGGGGCAGGAGAGACCCAGTACTTC.

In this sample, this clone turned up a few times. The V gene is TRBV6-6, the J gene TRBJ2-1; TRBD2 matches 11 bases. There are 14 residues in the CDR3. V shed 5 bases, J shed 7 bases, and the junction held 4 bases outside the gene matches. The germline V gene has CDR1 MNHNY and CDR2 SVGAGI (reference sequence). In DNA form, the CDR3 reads TGTGCCAGCAGTCCCGGGACTAGCGGTAATGAGCAGTTCTTC. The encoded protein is CASSPGTSGNEQFF.

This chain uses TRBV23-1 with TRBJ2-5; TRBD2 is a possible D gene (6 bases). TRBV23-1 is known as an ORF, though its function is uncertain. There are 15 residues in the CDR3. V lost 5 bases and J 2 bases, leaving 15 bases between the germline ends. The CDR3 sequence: CASSCSWSGQETQYF. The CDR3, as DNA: TGCGCCAGCAGTTGCTCGTGGAGCGGGCAAGAGACCCAGTACTTC.

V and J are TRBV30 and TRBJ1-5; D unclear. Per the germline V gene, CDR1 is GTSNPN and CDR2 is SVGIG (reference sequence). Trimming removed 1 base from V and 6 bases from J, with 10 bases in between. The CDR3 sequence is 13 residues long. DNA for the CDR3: TGTGCCTGGAGTGGTACTGGACTTCAGCCCCAGCATTTT. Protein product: CAWSGTGLQPQHF.

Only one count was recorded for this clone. The CDR3 bases are TGTGCCAGTAGTATCGGGGTAGCGGGAGGGCCAGAGACCCAGTACTTC. Translating gives CASSIGVAGGPETQYF. The V gene is TRBV19, the J gene TRBJ2-5; 11 bases are shared with TRBD2. V lost 3 bases to trimming and J lost 4 bases; unmatched junction nucleotides: 7. The germline gives CDR1 LNHDA, CDR2 SQIVND (reference sequence). This CDR3 is built from 16 residues.

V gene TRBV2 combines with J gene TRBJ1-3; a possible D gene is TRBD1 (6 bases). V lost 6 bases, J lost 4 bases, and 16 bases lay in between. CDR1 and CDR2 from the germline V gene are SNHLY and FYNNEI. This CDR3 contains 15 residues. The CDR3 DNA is TGTGCCAGCAGCCGATTAGGACAGCAAGGAAACACCATATATTTT. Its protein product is CASSRLGQQGNTIYF.

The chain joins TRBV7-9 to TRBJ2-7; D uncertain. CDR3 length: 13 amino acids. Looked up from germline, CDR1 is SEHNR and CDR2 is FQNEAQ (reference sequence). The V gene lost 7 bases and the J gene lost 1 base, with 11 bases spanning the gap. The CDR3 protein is CASTNGWSYEQYF. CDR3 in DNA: TGTGCCAGCACAAACGGTTGGTCCTACGAGCAGTACTTC.

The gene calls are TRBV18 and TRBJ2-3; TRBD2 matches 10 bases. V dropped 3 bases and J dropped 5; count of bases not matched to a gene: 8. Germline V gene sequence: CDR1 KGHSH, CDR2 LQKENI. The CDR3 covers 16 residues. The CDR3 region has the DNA TGTGCCAGCTCACCCAACCTAGCGGGAGTGGGAGATACGCAGTATTTT. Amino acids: CASSPNLAGVGDTQYF.

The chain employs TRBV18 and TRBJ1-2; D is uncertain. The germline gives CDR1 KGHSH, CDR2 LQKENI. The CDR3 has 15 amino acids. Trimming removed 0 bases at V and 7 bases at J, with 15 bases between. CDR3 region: CASSPPVVRGSGYTF. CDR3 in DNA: TGTGCCAGCTCACCACCGGTTGTAAGAGGGTCTGGCTACACCTTC.

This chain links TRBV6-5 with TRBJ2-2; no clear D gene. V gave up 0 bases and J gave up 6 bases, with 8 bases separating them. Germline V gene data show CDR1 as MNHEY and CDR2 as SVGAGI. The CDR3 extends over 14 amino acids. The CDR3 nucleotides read TGTGCCAGCAGTTACTCGAGTGAGCCCGGGGAGCTGTTTTTT. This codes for CASSYSSEPGELFF.

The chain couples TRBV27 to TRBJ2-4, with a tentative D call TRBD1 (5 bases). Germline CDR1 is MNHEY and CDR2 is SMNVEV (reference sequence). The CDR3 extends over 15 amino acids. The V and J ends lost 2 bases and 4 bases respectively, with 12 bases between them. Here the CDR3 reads CASSLQGQGKNIQYF. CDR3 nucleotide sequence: TGTGCCAGCAGTTTACAGGGCCAAGGGAAAAACATTCAGTACTTC.

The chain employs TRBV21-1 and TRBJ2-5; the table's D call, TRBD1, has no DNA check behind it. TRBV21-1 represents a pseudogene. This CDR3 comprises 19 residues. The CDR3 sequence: CASSKEGTPEQGVQETQYF. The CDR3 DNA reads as TGTGCCAGCAGCAAAGAGGGGACACCCGAACAGGGGGTTCAAGAGACCCAGTACTTC.

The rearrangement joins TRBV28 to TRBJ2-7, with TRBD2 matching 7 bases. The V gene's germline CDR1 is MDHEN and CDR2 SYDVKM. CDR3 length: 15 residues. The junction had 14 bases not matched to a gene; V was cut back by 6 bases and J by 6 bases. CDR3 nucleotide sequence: TGTGCCAGCAGGTGGGGGGGGTCTCTAAAAAGCGAGCAGTACTTC. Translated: CASRWGGSLKSEQYF.

In DNA form, the CDR3 reads TGTGCCAGCAGCATTAGACCCTCCCCTAGCGGGAGGGCGTATGTCGTGCAGTTCTTC. This codes for CASSIRPSPSGRAYVVQFF. V gene TRBV11-2 combines with J gene TRBJ2-1; 12 bases line up with TRBD2. This CDR3 has 19 residues. The germline CDR1 and CDR2 sequences are SGHAT and FQNNGV. V dropped 5 bases and J dropped 12; count of bases not matched to a gene: 23.

The DNA of the CDR3 is TGTGCCAGCAGTTTCCGACGGACAGGGGGCTCTTCTAGCTATGGCTACACCTTC. Translating it yields CASSFRRTGGSSSYGYTF. The chain recombines TRBV27 with TRBJ1-2; 11 bases map to TRBD1. Trimming removed 3 bases from V and 4 bases from J; junction bases left unmatched: 13. The CDR3 extends over 18 amino acids. Germline V CDR1 and CDR2: MNHEY, SMNVEV (reference sequence).

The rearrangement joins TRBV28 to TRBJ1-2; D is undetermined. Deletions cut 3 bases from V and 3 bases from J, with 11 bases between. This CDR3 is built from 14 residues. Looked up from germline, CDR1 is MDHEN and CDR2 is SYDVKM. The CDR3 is CASSFDQRYYGYTF. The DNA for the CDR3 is TGTGCCAGCAGTTTTGACCAGCGTTACTATGGCTACACCTTC.